This TCR beta chain came from a study of blood T cell repertoires in COVID-19. Looking at the study overall: Specimens from acute and convalescent COVID-19 originated in the United States, Italy and Spain. PBMCs, B-cell-depleted T cells, or T cells provided the cDNA or gDNA that made up the material.

As originally analysed: Using reference gene primer amplification, nucleated cell counts were estimated. Clones were read by immunoSEQ multiplex PCR, and TCRdb kept only the in-frame ones, dropping some. The V and J calls and clone size come from that table; D and trimming were worked out from the DNA. The data show tens of thousands of clones, nearly 90% seen once. The CDR3 has 18 residues. CDR1 and CDR2 (germline): SEHNR, FQNEAQ (reference sequence). Trimming cost V 2 bases and J 2 bases; bases outside gene matches: 9. The receptor was isolated from an elderly woman with acute or convalescent COVID-19. The sequenced material came from peripheral blood. The chain employs TRBV7-9 and TRBJ2-3; 11 bases are shared with TRBD2. CDR3 region: CASSLTVGLAVYTDTQYF. CDR3 DNA sequence: TGTGCCAGCAGCTTAACAGTGGGACTAGCGGTTTACACAGATACGCAGTATTTT.